The sequence of this T cell receptor (beta chain) was determined in a study of T-cell reconstitution after alpha-beta-depleted transplantation in children. This clonotype was seen a few times. TCRbeta library construction was performed incorporating unique molecular identifiers. TCRdb re-called the PCR reads through MiXCR, storing one row per CDR3 protein. In the table there are 420,000 or so distinct CDR3 sequences, roughly 11% of which are singletons. The CDR3 consists of 13 residues. Per the germline V gene, CDR1 is LNHDA and CDR2 is SQIVND (reference sequence). Trimming took off 5 bases at V and 3 bases at J, with 10 bases between the two ends.

The sample here was PBMCs from the stem cell graft donor, taken from the stem cell graft. This TCR came from a human donor who donated a stem cell graft to a child with acute myeloid leukemia. The genes are TRBV19 and TRBJ2-5, with D hard to call. CDR3 sequence: CASSFRRKETQYF. In DNA form, the CDR3 reads TGTGCCAGTAGTTTCCGTAGAAAAGAGACCCAGTACTTC. Based on the CDR3 plus reference TRBV19 and TRBJ2-5, the full variable domain is DGGITQSPKYLFRKEGQNVTLSCEQNLNHDAMYWYRQDPGQGLRLIYYSQIVNDFQKGDIAEGYSVSREKKESFPLTVTSAQKNPTAFYLCASSFRRKETQYFGPGTRLLVL.